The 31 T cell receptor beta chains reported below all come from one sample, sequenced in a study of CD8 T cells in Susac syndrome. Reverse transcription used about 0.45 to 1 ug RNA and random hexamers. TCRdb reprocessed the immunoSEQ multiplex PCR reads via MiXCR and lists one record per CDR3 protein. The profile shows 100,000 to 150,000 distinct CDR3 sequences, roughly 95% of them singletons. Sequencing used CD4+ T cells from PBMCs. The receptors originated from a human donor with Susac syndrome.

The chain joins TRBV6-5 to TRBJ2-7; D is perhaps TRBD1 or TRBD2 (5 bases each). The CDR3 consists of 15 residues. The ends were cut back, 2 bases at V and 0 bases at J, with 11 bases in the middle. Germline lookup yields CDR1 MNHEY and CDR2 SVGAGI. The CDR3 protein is CASSYPGLASYEQYF. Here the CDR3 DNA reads TGTGCCAGCAGTTACCCGGGGCTGGCCTCCTACGAGCAGTACTTC.

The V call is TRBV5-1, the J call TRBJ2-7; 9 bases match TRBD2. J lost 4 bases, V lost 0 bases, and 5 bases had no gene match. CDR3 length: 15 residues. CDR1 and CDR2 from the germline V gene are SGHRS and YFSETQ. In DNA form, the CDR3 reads TGCGCCAGCAGCTTGGACGCGACTAGCGGATACGAGCAGTACTTC. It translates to CASSLDATSGYEQYF.

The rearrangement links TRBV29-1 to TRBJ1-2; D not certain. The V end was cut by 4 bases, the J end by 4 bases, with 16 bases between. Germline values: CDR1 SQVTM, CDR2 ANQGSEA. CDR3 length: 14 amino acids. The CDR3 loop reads CSVGGREEGYGYTF. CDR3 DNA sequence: TGCAGCGTTGGGGGTAGGGAGGAAGGCTATGGCTACACCTTC.

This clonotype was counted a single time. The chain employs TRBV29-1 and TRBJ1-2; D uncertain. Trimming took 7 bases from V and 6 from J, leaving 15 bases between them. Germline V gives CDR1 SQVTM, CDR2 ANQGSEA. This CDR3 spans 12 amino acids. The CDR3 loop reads CSALFGRHGYTF. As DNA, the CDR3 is TGCAGCGCCCTATTTGGGAGACATGGCTACACCTTC. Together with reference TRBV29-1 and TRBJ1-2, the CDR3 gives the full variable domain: SAVISQKPSRDICQRGTSLTIQCQVDSQVTMMFWYRQQPGQSLTLIATANQGSEATYESGFVIDKFPISRPNLTFSTLTVSNMSPEDSSIYLCSALFGRHGYTFGSGTRLTVV.

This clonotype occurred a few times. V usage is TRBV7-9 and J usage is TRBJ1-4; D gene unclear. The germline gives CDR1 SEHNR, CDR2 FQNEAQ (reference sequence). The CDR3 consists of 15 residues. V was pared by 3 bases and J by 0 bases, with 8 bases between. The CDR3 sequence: CASSFPSTTNEKLFF. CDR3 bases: TGTGCCAGCAGCTTTCCGTCTACAACTAATGAAAAACTGTTTTTT.

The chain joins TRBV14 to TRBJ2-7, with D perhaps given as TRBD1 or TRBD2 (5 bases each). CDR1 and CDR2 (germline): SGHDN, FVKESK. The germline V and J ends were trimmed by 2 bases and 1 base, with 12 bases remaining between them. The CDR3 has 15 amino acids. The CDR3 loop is CASSQWIEGSYEQYF. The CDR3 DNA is TGTGCCAGCAGCCAATGGATCGAGGGGTCCTACGAGCAGTACTTC. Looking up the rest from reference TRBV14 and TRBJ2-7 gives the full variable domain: EAGVTQFPSHSVIEKGQTVTLRCDPISGHDNLYWYRRVMGKEIKFLLHFVKESKQDESGMPNNRFLAERTGGTYSTLKVQPAELEDSGVYFCASSQWIEGSYEQYFGPGTRLTVT.

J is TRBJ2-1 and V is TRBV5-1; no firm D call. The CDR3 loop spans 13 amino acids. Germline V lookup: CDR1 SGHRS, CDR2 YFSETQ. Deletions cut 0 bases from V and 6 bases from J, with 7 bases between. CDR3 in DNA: TGCGCCAGCAGCTTGGGAACAGTCAATGAGCAGTTCTTC. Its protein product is CASSLGTVNEQFF.

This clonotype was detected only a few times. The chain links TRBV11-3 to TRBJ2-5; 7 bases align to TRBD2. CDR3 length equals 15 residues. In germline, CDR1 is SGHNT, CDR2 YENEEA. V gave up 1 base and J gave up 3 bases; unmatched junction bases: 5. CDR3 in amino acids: CASSLGGRAEETQYF. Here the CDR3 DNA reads TGTGCCAGCAGCTTAGGTGGGAGGGCCGAAGAGACCCAGTACTTC.

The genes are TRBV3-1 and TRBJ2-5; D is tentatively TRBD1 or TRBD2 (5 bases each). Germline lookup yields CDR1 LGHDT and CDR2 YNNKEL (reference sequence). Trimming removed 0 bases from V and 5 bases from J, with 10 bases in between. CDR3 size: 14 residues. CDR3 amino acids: CASSQEGPEETQYF. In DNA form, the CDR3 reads TGTGCCAGCAGCCAAGAGGGACCGGAGGAGACCCAGTACTTC.

CDR3 residues: CASSQERSGTQYF. The CDR3 DNA sequence: TGTGCCAGCAGCCAAGAAAGGAGCGGGACCCAGTACTTC. The V gene is TRBV3-1, the J gene TRBJ2-5; the D gene is possibly TRBD2 (5 bases). In germline, CDR1 is LGHDT, CDR2 YNNKEL (reference sequence). The CDR3 runs to 13 residues. Trimming took 0 bases from V and 7 from J, leaving 9 bases between them.

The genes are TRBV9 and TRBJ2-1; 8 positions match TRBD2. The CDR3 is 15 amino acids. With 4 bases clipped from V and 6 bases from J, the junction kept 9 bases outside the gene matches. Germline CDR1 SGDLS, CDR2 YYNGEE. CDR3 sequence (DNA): TGTGCCAGCAGCCCCCAAGGGGCGGGAGGCAATGAGCAGTTCTTC. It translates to CASSPQGAGGNEQFF.

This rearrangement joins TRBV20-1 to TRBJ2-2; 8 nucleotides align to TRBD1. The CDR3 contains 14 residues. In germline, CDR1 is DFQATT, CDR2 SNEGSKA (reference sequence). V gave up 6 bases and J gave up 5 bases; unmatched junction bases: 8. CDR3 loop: CSAPWTGRTGELFF. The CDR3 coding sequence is TGCAGTGCACCATGGACAGGGAGGACCGGGGAGCTGTTTTTT.

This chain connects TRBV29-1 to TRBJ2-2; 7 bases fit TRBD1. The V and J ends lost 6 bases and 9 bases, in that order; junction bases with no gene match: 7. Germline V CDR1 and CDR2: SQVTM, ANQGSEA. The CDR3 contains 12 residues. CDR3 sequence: CSVFTGVRELFF. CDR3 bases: TGCAGCGTCTTTACAGGGGTTAGGGAGCTGTTTTTT.

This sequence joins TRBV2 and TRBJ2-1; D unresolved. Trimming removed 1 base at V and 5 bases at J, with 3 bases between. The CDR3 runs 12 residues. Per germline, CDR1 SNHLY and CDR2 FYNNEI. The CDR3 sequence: CASSEDDNEQFF. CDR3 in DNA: TGTGCCAGCAGTGAAGACGACAATGAGCAGTTCTTC.

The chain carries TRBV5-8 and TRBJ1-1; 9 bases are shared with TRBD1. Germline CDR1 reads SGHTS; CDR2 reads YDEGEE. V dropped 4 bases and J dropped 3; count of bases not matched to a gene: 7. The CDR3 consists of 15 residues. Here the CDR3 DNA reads TGTGCCAGCAGCCGAGGACAGGGGTGGTACACTGAAGCTTTCTTT. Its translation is CASSRGQGWYTEAFF.

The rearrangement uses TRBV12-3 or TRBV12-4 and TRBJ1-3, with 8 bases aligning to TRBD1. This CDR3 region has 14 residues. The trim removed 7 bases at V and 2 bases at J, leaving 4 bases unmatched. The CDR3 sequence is CASTQDRAGNTIYF. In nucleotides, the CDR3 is TGTGCCAGCACCCAGGACAGGGCTGGAAACACCATATATTTT.

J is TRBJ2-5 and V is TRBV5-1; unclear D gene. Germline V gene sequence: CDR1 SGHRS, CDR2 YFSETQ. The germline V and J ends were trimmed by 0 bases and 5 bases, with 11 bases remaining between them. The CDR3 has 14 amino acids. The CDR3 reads CASSLARPWETQYF. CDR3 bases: TGCGCCAGCAGCTTGGCTCGTCCGTGGGAGACCCAGTACTTC. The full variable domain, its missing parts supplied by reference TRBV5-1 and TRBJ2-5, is KAGVTQTPRYLIKTRGQQVTLSCSPISGHRSVSWYQQTPGQGLQFLFEYFSETQRNKGNFPGRFSGRQFSNSRSEMNVSTLELGDSALYLCASSLARPWETQYFGPGTRLLVL.

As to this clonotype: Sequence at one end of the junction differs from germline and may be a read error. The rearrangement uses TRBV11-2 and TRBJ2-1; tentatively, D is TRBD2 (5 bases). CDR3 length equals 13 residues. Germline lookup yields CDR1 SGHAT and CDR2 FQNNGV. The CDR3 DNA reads TGTGCCAGCAGCGCGGACTCCCACAATGAGCAGTTCTTC. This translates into CASSADSHNEQFF.

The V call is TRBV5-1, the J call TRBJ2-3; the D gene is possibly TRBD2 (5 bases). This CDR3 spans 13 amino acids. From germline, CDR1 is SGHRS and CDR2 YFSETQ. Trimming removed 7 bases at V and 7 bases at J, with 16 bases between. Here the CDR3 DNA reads TGCGCCAGCGGTGAACGGGAAGGATATACGCAGTATTTT. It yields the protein CASGEREGYTQYF.

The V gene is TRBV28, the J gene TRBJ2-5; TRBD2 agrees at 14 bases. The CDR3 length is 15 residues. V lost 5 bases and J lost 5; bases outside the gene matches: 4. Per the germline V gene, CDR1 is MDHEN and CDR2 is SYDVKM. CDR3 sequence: CASSGTSGRQETQYF. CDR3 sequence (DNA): TGTGCCAGCAGTGGGACTAGCGGGAGACAGGAGACCCAGTACTTC.

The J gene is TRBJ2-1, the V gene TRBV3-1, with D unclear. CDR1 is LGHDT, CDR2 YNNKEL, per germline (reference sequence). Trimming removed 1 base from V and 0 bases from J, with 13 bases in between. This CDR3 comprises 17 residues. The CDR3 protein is CASSQAPGLGSYNEQFF. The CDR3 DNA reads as TGTGCCAGCAGCCAAGCCCCCGGTCTTGGCTCCTACAATGAGCAGTTCTTC.

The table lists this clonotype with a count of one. The CDR3 loop reads CASSLEPDTQYF. The CDR3 DNA sequence: TGTGCCAGCAGCTTGGAACCAGATACGCAGTATTTT. The V call is TRBV6-1, the J call TRBJ2-3; D is ambiguous. There are 12 residues in the CDR3. Trimming left V 6 bases short and J 4 bases short, with 8 bases between. Looked up from germline, CDR1 is MNHNS and CDR2 is SASEGT.

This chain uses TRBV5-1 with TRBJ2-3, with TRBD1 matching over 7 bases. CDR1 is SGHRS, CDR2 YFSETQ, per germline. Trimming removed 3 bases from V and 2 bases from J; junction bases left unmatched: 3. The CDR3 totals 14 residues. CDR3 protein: CASSSGGNTDTQYF. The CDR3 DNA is TGCGCCAGCAGCTCAGGGGGTAACACAGATACGCAGTATTTT.

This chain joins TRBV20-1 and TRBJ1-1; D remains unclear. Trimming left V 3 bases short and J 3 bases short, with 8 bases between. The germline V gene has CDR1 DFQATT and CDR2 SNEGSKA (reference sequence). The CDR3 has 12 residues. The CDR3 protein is CSASLVDTEAFF. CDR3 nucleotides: TGCAGTGCTAGTCTTGTGGACACTGAAGCTTTCTTT.

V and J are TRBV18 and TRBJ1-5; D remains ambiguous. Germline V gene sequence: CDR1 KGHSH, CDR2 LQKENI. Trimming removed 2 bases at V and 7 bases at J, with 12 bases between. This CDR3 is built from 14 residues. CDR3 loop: CASSPSYRNQPQHF. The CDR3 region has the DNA TGTGCCAGCTCACCATCTTACCGGAACCAGCCCCAGCATTTT.

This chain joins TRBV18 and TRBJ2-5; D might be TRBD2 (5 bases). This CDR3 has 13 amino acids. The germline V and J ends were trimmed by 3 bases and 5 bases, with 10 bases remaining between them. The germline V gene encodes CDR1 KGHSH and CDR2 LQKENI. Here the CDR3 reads CASSPGMRETQYF. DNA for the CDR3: TGTGCCAGCTCACCCGGGATGAGGGAGACCCAGTACTTC.

The DNA of the CDR3 is TGCAGTGCCCAACAAGTAGTCAGCCTCACAGATACGCAGTATTTT. Translating gives CSAQQVVSLTDTQYF. V and J are TRBV20-1 and TRBJ2-3; D uncertain. CDR1 and CDR2 (germline): DFQATT, SNEGSKA (reference sequence). The V end was cut by 6 bases, the J end by 2 bases, with 18 bases between. The CDR3 length is 15 residues.

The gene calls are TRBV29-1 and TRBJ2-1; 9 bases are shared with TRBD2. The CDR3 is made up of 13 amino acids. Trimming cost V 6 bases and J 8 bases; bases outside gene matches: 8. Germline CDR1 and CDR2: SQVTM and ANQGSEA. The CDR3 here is CSVLSGRGDEQFF. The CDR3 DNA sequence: TGCAGCGTGCTTAGCGGGAGAGGGGATGAGCAGTTCTTC.

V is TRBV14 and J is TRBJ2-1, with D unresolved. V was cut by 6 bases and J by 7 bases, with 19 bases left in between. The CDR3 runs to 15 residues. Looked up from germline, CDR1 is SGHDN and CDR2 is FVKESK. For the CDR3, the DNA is TGTGCCAGCAGTTACCGGGCCCCCCGAATTAATGAGCAGTTCTTC. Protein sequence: CASSYRAPRINEQFF.

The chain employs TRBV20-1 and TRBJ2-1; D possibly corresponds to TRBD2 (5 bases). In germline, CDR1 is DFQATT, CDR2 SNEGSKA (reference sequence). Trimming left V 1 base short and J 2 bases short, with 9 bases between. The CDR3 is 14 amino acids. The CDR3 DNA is TGCAGTGCTAGAGGACCCGGGGCCTACAATGAGCAGTTCTTC. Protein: CSARGPGAYNEQFF.

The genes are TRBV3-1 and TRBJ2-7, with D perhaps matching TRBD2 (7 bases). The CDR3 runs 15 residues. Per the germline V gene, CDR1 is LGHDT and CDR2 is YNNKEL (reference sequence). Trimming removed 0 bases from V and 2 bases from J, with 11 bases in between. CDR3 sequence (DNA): TGTGCCAGCAGCCAAGATAGGGGGAGGGCCTACGAGCAGTACTTC. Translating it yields CASSQDRGRAYEQYF.